The 17 T cell receptor beta chains presented below share a single source sample, sequenced in a study of cytomegalovirus exposure and HLA in healthy donors. The PCR was carried out with 60 Vbeta primers and 13 Jbeta primers. Sequenced by immunoSEQ multiplex PCR; TCRdb stores in-frame clones only, minus some. The sample records over 100,000 clones, 80% to 90% being singletons. The sequenced material came from PBMCs. Receptor source: a woman aged 30 to 39 in good health and CMV-seronegative.

The CDR3 here is CASSHHRQGRGDTGELFF. The CDR3 DNA is TGCGCCAGCAGCCACCACCGACAGGGGAGGGGGGACACCGGGGAGCTGTTTTTT. The V call is TRBV4-1, the J call TRBJ2-2, with D tentatively TRBD1 (8 bases). Germline V gene lookup returns CDR1 MGHRA and CDR2 YSYEKL. This CDR3 contains 18 residues. V gave up 3 bases and J gave up 3 bases, with 20 bases separating them.

The V and J genes are TRBV30 and TRBJ1-4; TRBD1 aligns across 8 bases. The length of the CDR3 is 15 residues. The germline V gene has CDR1 GTSNPN and CDR2 SVGIG (reference sequence). The J segment lost 8 bases and the V segment lost 1 base, leaving 9 bases of the junction unmatched. The CDR3 DNA reads as TGTGCCTGGAGTGGGAAGACAGGGGCTGAGGAAAAACTGTTTTTT. Translation: CAWSGKTGAEEKLFF.

The chain recombines TRBV2 with TRBJ2-6, with D perhaps TRBD1 (6 bases). Germline V gives CDR1 SNHLY, CDR2 FYNNEI. The CDR3 covers 14 residues. V gave up 6 bases and J gave up 4 bases, with 10 bases separating them. The CDR3 here is CASRGAQGANVLTF. In DNA form, the CDR3 reads TGTGCCAGCAGGGGGGCGCAGGGGGCCAACGTCCTGACTTTC.

CDR3 nucleotide sequence: TGTGCCAGCAGCCAAGAAATAGCGGGGGTAACCTACAATGAGCAGTTCTTC. This sequence encodes CASSQEIAGVTYNEQFF. This sequence joins TRBV4-2 and TRBJ2-1, with 9 bases that match TRBD2. The V segment lost 0 bases and the J segment 2 bases; nucleotides outside the gene matches: 5. The CDR3 has 17 amino acids. Germline lookup yields CDR1 LGHNA and CDR2 YNFKEQ.

The V call is TRBV7-2, the J call TRBJ2-1, with 8 bases fitting TRBD2. Germline V gene data show CDR1 as SGHTA and CDR2 as FQGNSA. J lost 10 bases, V lost 4 bases, and 9 bases had no gene match. The CDR3 length is 14 residues. The CDR3 DNA sequence: TGTGCCAGCAGCTCGGGACTAGAGATAGGCGAGCAGTTCTTC. It translates to CASSSGLEIGEQFF.

This chain connects TRBV27 to TRBJ2-3; a possible D gene is TRBD2 (6 bases). The germline CDR1 and CDR2 sequences are MNHEY and SMNVEV (reference sequence). With 6 bases removed from V and 8 bases from J, the gap between germline ends came to 24 bases. This CDR3 spans 16 amino acids. The CDR3 nucleotides are TGTGCCAGCAGCCGACCGAGGAGGGAGAGCAGAGTTACGCAGTATTTT. Its translation is CASSRPRRESRVTQYF.

This clone was recorded once. The chain couples TRBV15 to TRBJ2-7; 12 nucleotides match TRBD2. V was clipped by 4 bases and J by 3 bases; unmatched bases: 4. Germline CDR1 and CDR2: LNHNV and YYDKDF (reference sequence). The CDR3 extends over 15 amino acids. The CDR3 DNA sequence: TGTGCCACCAGCAACGGACTAGCGGGGTTCTACGAGCAGTACTTC. It encodes CATSNGLAGFYEQYF.

The rearrangement links TRBV10-2 to TRBJ1-1; 8 bases align to TRBD1. Unmatched junction bases numbered 2, after V lost 3 bases and J lost 5 bases. This CDR3 has 13 amino acids. Germline CDR1 and CDR2: WSHSY and SAAADI. DNA for the CDR3: TGCGCCAGCAGTGAACAGGGGGAGACTGAAGCTTTCTTT. It codes for CASSEQGETEAFF.

The V and J genes are TRBV11-2 and TRBJ2-3; TRBD2 matches 12 bases. The CDR3 totals 16 residues. With V trimmed by 3 bases and J by 6 bases, 7 bases remained unmatched. Germline CDR1 SGHAT, CDR2 FQNNGV. CDR3 nucleotides: TGTGCCAGCAGCTTCCCGACTAGCGGGAGTGCCGATACGCAGTATTTT. The encoded protein is CASSFPTSGSADTQYF.

V and J are TRBV9 and TRBJ2-1; the match to TRBD2 covers 8 bases. The junction had 10 bases not matched to a gene; V was cut back by 0 bases and J by 8 bases. The CDR3 extends over 16 amino acids. The germline gives CDR1 SGDLS, CDR2 YYNGEE. The CDR3 nucleotides are TGTGCCAGCAGCGTAGATCCTAGCGGGCGCTCCTATGAGCAGTTCTTC. It translates to CASSVDPSGRSYEQFF.

The chain joins TRBV7-2 to TRBJ2-1, with TRBD1 matching over 10 bases. The CDR3 is 18 amino acids. CDR1 and CDR2 (germline): SGHTA, FQGNSA. V lost 3 bases and J lost 8; bases outside the gene matches: 16. In DNA form, the CDR3 reads TGTGCCAGCAGCTTCCGGGCTTTACTGACAGGGGGCATTGATGAGCAGTTCTTC. This encodes CASSFRALLTGGIDEQFF.

The chain employs TRBV28 and TRBJ2-2; D is possibly TRBD1 (6 bases). V lost 4 bases and J lost 5, with 8 bases in between. Germline lookup yields CDR1 MDHEN and CDR2 SYDVKM. The CDR3 covers 13 residues. CDR3 sequence (DNA): TGTGCCAGCAGTTCACAGGGAACCGGGGAGCTGTTTTTT. Translation gives CASSSQGTGELFF.

J is TRBJ2-1 and V is TRBV9; 10 positions match TRBD2. Germline CDR1 and CDR2: SGDLS and YYNGEE. The J segment lost 8 bases and the V segment lost 3 bases, leaving 11 bases of the junction unmatched. This CDR3 is built from 16 residues. CDR3 in amino acids: CASSARTSGAVDEQFF. In nucleotides, the CDR3 is TGTGCCAGCAGCGCCCGGACTAGCGGAGCGGTAGATGAGCAGTTCTTC.

This chain links TRBV6-1 with TRBJ2-4; TRBD1 matches at 8 bases. Trimming at V came to 8 bases and at J to 4 bases, leaving 4 bases not matched to a gene. Germline V gene sequence: CDR1 MNHNS, CDR2 SASEGT. CDR3 length: 13 amino acids. CDR3 in amino acids: CASRRQGKNIQYF. DNA of the CDR3: TGTGCCAGCCGAAGACAGGGGAAAAACATTCAGTACTTC.

The chain is built from TRBV30 and TRBJ1-5; possibly TRBD1 for D (6 bases). V was shortened by 0 bases and J by 2 bases, with 11 bases between the two germline ends. The germline V gene encodes CDR1 GTSNPN and CDR2 SVGIG (reference sequence). The CDR3 extends over 15 amino acids. DNA of the CDR3: TGTGCCTGGAGTGTAATGGCAGGGGGCAATCAGCCCCAGCATTTT. This sequence encodes CAWSVMAGGNQPQHF.

This chain uses TRBV15 with TRBJ2-2; 13 bases are a match to TRBD2. Germline V gene lookup returns CDR1 LNHNV and CDR2 YYDKDF (reference sequence). The V segment lost 5 bases and the J segment 8 bases; nucleotides outside the gene matches: 5. This CDR3 is 15 amino acids long. This CDR3 is CATSAGTSGIGELFF. CDR3 bases: TGTGCCACCAGCGCGGGGACTAGCGGGATAGGGGAGCTGTTTTTT.

This chain links TRBV4-3 with TRBJ1-3; D uncertain. Germline V lookup: CDR1 LGHNA, CDR2 YSLEER. The ends were cut back, 1 base at V and 4 bases at J, with 11 bases in the middle. CDR3 size: 15 residues. In DNA, the CDR3 is TGCGCCAGCAGCCAAGTCGCGGGCCTCGGAAACACCATATATTTT. Translation gives CASSQVAGLGNTIYF.